Sequencing of this T cell receptor (beta chain) was carried out in a study of cytomegalovirus exposure and HLA in healthy donors. A multiplex PCR was run with 60 Vbeta primers and 13 Jbeta primers. The method was immunoSEQ multiplex PCR; TCRdb's version includes in-frame clones alone and lacks a portion of them. The table has approximately 190,000 clones, roughly four fifths seen once. The receptor comes from a boy between 2 and 10 years old in good health and CMV-seronegative. Sequencing used PBMCs.

The CDR3 protein is CAISEFSSTGFYGYTF. The DNA for the CDR3 is TGTGCCATCAGTGAGTTCTCCTCGACAGGGTTCTATGGCTACACCTTC. V is TRBV10-3 and J is TRBJ1-2, with TRBD1 matching over 7 bases. Trimming at V came to 1 base and at J to 4 bases, leaving 9 bases not matched to a gene. This CDR3 contains 16 residues. The germline CDR1 and CDR2 sequences are ENHRY and SYGVKD.